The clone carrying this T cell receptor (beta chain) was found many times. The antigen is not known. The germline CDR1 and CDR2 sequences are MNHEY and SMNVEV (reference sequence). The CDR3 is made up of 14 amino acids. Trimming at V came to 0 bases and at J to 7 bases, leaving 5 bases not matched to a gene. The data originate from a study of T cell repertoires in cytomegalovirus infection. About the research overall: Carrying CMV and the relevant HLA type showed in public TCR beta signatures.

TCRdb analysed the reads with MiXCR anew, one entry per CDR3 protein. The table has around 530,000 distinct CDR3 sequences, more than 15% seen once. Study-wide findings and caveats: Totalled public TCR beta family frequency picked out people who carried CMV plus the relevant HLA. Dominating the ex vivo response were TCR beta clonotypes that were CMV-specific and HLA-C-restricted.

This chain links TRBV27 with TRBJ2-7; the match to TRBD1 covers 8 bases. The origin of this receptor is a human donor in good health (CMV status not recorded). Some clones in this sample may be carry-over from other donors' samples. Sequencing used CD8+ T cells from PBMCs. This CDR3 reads CASSLSRGLGEQYF. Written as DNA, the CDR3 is TGTGCCAGCAGTTTATCCAGGGGGCTGGGAGAGCAGTACTTC.